Many counts were recorded for the clone carrying this TCR beta chain. Its antigen remains unknown. The data belong to a study of metastatic and nonmetastatic thyroid tumors. Turning to the study itself: Where malignant and benign thyroid patients were concerned, repertoires were compared across blood and tumor or nodule tissue. The study's findings and limits: As reported, TCR beta diversity in blood and tumor was significantly higher in malignant thyroid tumors than in benign nodules.

Original data processing: For papillary thyroid cancer, a distant-metastasis classifier was constructed from CDR3 differences observed across clinicopathological groups. From the PCR reads, TCRdb re-called clones with MiXCR. Here the V and J calls rest on TCRdb's processing, not on the authors' analysis. Here the sample spans roughly 20,000 clones, 18% being singletons. No patient had received any treatment before thyroid surgery. The sequencing input was adjacent normal tissue. The TCR was taken from a male donor with papillary thyroid cancer or a benign thyroid nodule (not recorded which). Some clones in this sample may be carry-over from other donors' samples.

The CDR3 coding sequence is TGTGCCAGCAGCTTGGGGACAGGGGGCACAGATACGCAGTATTTT. Residues: CASSLGTGGTDTQYF. V gene TRBV5-8 combines with J gene TRBJ2-3, with TRBD1 matching 9 bases. The CDR3 length is 15 residues. The germline V gene encodes CDR1 SGHTS and CDR2 YDEGEE. After removal of 0 bases from V and 1 base from J, the junction contained 0 bases not matched to a gene. Together with reference TRBV5-8 and TRBJ2-3, the CDR3 gives the full variable domain: EAGVTQSPTHLIKTRGQQATLRCSPISGHTSVYWYQQALGLGLQFLLWYDEGEERNRGNFPPRFSGRQFPNYSSELNVNALELEDSALYLCASSLGTGGTDTQYFGPGTRLTVL.